This T cell receptor (beta chain) emerged from a study of blood T cell repertoires in COVID-19. Study as a whole: Nucleic acid was either cDNA or gDNA, and it came from T cells, B-cell-depleted T cells, or PBMCs.

This clone was seen only once. Sequencing was performed with immunoSEQ multiplex PCR; in TCRdb, only in-frame clones are kept and a portion is missing. The data contain more than 150,000 clones, 84% of them seen just once; the ten biggest clones take up approximately 9.7%. The material sequenced was peripheral blood. The TCR sequence derives from a woman aged 45-65 years with acute or convalescent COVID-19.

CDR3 nucleotide sequence: TGTGCCAGTCCGGGACTAGCAAAAAACATTCAGTACTTC. It specifies CASPGLAKNIQYF. This chain connects TRBV21-1 to TRBJ2-4; the table assigns TRBD2, which was not confirmed against the DNA. TRBV21-1 is classified as a pseudogene. This CDR3 has 13 residues.